Shown below are 8 T cell receptor beta chains from a single sample sequenced in a study of shared T cell receptors in the human thymus. Profiling relied on immunoSEQ multiplex PCR, and the TCRdb table lists in-frame clones only, not all of them. The sample lists about 610,000 clones, over 75% occurring once. These same records also appear under a second study, on human thymus T cells.

The sample comprised thymocytes. The receptors come from a boy younger than two with a congenital heart defect.

The chain uses TRBV2 and TRBJ1-5; TRBD1 is a possible D gene (6 bases). This CDR3 has 15 amino acids. V was cut by 6 bases and J by 3 bases, with 15 bases left in between. Germline CDR1 reads SNHLY; CDR2 reads FYNNEI. The CDR3, as DNA: TGTGCCAGCAGAAGAAGGCGACAGGCCAATCAGCCCCAGCATTTT. This codes for CASRRRRQANQPQHF.

The chain couples TRBV27 to TRBJ1-1; 7 bases line up with TRBD1. Germline CDR1 is MNHEY and CDR2 is SMNVEV (reference sequence). This CDR3 region has 14 residues. Unmatched junction bases numbered 14, after V lost 6 bases and J lost 10 bases. The CDR3 DNA is TGTGCCAGCAGCCTCCTAGGGCCTCCAGGGGGAGCTTTCTTT. Amino acid sequence: CASSLLGPPGGAFF.

The V call is TRBV11-2, the J call TRBJ2-7; a weak D match, TRBD1 (6 bases). Trimming shortened V by 3 bases and J by 5 bases, and 14 bases separated the two germline ends. The CDR3 is 14 residues long. Per germline, CDR1 SGHAT and CDR2 FQNNGV. CDR3 nucleotide sequence: TGTGCCAGCAGCTTCGAGTGGGCAGGGGACGAGCAGTACTTC. It is translated as CASSFEWAGDEQYF.

V is TRBV14 and J is TRBJ2-7, with TRBD1 matching over 7 bases. Germline CDR1 and CDR2: SGHDN and FVKESK. This CDR3 is built from 17 residues. Germline trimming cut 0 bases from V and 2 bases from J; bases unmatched to any gene: 10. CDR3: CASSQDESRDRAYEQYF. Written as DNA, the CDR3 is TGTGCCAGCAGCCAAGATGAGAGTCGGGACAGAGCCTACGAGCAGTACTTC.

The chain uses TRBV6-1 and TRBJ2-7, with 10 positions matching TRBD1. CDR1 is MNHNS, CDR2 SASEGT, per germline. The CDR3 is 16 residues long. Trimming at V came to 4 bases and at J to 3 bases, leaving 9 bases not matched to a gene. CDR3 nucleotide sequence: TGTGCCAGCAGTGCTTCTCCGGGACAGGGGCTCTACGAGCAGTACTTC. This gives the protein CASSASPGQGLYEQYF.

The chain is built from TRBV21-1 and TRBJ2-4; the table gives TRBD2 as D, unverified against the DNA. TRBV21-1 is an annotated pseudogene. There are 17 residues in the CDR3. DNA for the CDR3: TGTGCCAGCAGCAAAGAAGAAGGGAGACTAGCCAAAAACATTCAGTACTTC. Encoded protein: CASSKEEGRLAKNIQYF.

The chain recombines TRBV5-1 with TRBJ2-3; D gene unclear. Germline V gene sequence: CDR1 SGHRS, CDR2 YFSETQ. This CDR3 has 13 residues. V lost 4 bases, J lost 2 bases, and 8 bases lay in between. CDR3 DNA sequence: TGCGCCAGCAGCCCCGAGAACACAGATACGCAGTATTTT. Translating gives CASSPENTDTQYF.

CDR3 protein: CASSSDRATLSGANVLTF. Written as DNA, the CDR3 is TGTGCCAGCAGTTCCGACAGGGCTACCCTCTCTGGGGCCAACGTCCTGACTTTC. This sequence joins TRBV7-9 and TRBJ2-6; 7 positions agree with TRBD1. With 6 bases clipped from V and 0 bases from J, the junction kept 11 bases outside the gene matches. The CDR3 totals 18 residues. Germline assignment: CDR1 SEHNR and CDR2 FQNEAQ (reference sequence).